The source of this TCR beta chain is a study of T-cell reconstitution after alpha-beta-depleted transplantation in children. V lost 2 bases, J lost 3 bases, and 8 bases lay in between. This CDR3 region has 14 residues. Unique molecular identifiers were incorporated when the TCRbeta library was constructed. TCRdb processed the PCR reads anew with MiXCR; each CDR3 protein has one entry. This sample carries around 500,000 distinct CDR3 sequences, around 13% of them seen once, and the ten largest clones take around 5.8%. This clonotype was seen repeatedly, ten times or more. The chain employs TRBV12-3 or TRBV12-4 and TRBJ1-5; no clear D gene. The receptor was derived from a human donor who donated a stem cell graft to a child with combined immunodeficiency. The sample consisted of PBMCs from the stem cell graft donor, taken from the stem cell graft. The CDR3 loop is CASSLMASNQPQHF. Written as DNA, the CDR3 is TGTGCCAGCAGTTTAATGGCCTCCAATCAGCCCCAGCATTTT.